The rows below give T cell receptor beta chains drawn from one sample of a study of blood T cell repertoires in COVID-19. The data were produced by immunoSEQ multiplex PCR, yet TCRdb's version contains in-frame clones alone and is incomplete. Of fewer than 250,000 clones in the sample, approximately 90% were seen once. Specimen: PBMCs or T cells enriched from blood (not recorded which). These receptors were collected from a man in his fifties who had been exposed to COVID-19. The CDR3 runs from the conserved cysteine through the conserved F or W. The D gene is left open where the match is weak. Rows may omit the clone size; those that give it use once, few, many or a size class.

abundance	v_gene	d_gene	j_gene	CDR3nt	CDR3aa
once	TRBV6-4	TRBD1	TRBJ2-7	TGTGCCAGCCGATCGGACAGGTCCTCCTACGAGCAGTACTTC	CASRSDRSSYEQYF
-	TRBV19	-	TRBJ1-6	TGTGCCAGTAGTCTCTCGGGGGGGACGGCCCCAGATTCACCCCTCCACTTT	CASSLSGGTAPDSPLHF
once	TRBV19	-	TRBJ1-1	TGTGCCAGTAGTATACAGGCAGGGGACCACACTGAAGCTTTCTTT	CASSIQAGDHTEAFF
-	TRBV5-4	TRBD1	TRBJ1-5	TGTGCCAGCAGCTTGGATGGGTGGGACAGACCATATAGCAATCAGCCCCAGCATTTT	CASSLDGWDRPYSNQPQHF
-	TRBV5-1	TRBD1	TRBJ2-7	TGCGCCAGCAGCGTGGACAGGTACGAGCAGTACTTC	CASSVDRYEQYF
-	TRBV28	TRBD2	TRBJ2-1	TGTGCCAGCAGTAAGTCCGGGACTAGCTACAATGAGCAGTTCTTC	CASSKSGTSYNEQFF
-	TRBV5-4	TRBD2	TRBJ2-5	TGTGCCAGCAGCTTGAGCGGGAGAACAGACGAGACCCAGTACTTC	CASSLSGRTDETQYF
-	TRBV7-2	-	TRBJ1-1	TGTGCCAGCAGCCTCCGACTGGGCACTGAAGCTTTCTTT	CASSLRLGTEAFF
-	TRBV24-1	TRBD2	TRBJ2-1	TGTGCCACCAGTGATCCGAAGGGACTAGCGGGAGGTATCGATGAGCAGTTCTTC	CATSDPKGLAGGIDEQFF
-	TRBV28	-	TRBJ1-3	TGTGCCAGCAGTTTATACAGCTCTGGAAACACCATATATTTT	CASSLYSSGNTIYF
-	TRBV5-1	TRBD2	TRBJ2-3	TGCGCCAGCAGCTCCCCCGGACTAGCGGGGGCCCAATCTAGGCAGTATTTT	CASSSPGLAGAQSRQYF
-	TRBV5-1	-	TRBJ1-3	TGCGCCAGCAGCACGAGGGCGAACTCTGGAAACACCATATATTTT	CASSTRANSGNTIYF
-	TRBV5-1	TRBD1	TRBJ2-4	TGCGCCAGCAGCTTGGGGACAGGGTTCCGAATAGCCAAAAACATTCAGTACTTC	CASSLGTGFRIAKNIQYF
-	TRBV2	-	TRBJ1-1	TGTGCCAGCAGAATTCAGGGGAACACTGAAGCTTTCTTT	CASRIQGNTEAFF
-	TRBV2	-	TRBJ2-1	TGTGCCAGCAGTAGAGAGACTAGTTGGAACCCAGCCTACAATGAGCAGTTCTTC	CASSRETSWNPAYNEQFF
-	TRBV5-1	TRBD2	TRBJ2-2	TGCGCCAGCAGCCACGACACGGGGGGCGGGGAGCTGTTTTTT	CASSHDTGGGELFF
once	TRBV7-8	-	TRBJ1-1	TGTGCCAGCAGCTTACCCGGGTTCGCCACTGAAGCTTTCTTT	CASSLPGFATEAFF
-	TRBV2	-	TRBJ1-5	TGTGCCAGCACAAGGTCCCTGGGGAGAAATCAGCCCCAGCATTTT	CASTRSLGRNQPQHF
few	TRBV4-1	-	TRBJ1-2	TGCGCCAGCAGCCAAGTTTTTTCGGATGGCTACACCTTC	CASSQVFSDGYTF
-	TRBV7-9	TRBD1	TRBJ1-2	TGTGCCAGCAGCTTATCCGACAGGGGGCCCTATGGCTACACCTTC	CASSLSDRGPYGYTF
-	TRBV5-8	-	TRBJ1-5	TGTGCCAGCAGTCAGAGGGTCTCGGGTAGCAATCAGCCCCAGCATTTT	CASSQRVSGSNQPQHF
-	TRBV5-1	TRBD1	TRBJ1-5	TGCGCCAGCAGCGAACAGGGGAATAGCAATCAGCCCCAGCATTTT	CASSEQGNSNQPQHF
once	TRBV29-1	TRBD1	TRBJ1-1	TGCAGCGTCCAGGGGGAGCCGAACACTGAAGCTTTCTTT	CSVQGEPNTEAFF
-	TRBV7-3	-	TRBJ1-2	TGTGCCAGCAGCCCCGGGACATCGGGTGGCTACACCTTC	CASSPGTSGGYTF
-	TRBV7-9	TRBD2	TRBJ2-3	TGTGCCAGCAGCCGGAGCGGGAGGGTACAACTCACAGATACGCAGTATTTT	CASSRSGRVQLTDTQYF
-	TRBV6-5	TRBD1	TRBJ1-3	TGTGCCACCTCAGGGGGTTTTGGAAACACCATATATTTT	CATSGGFGNTIYF
-	TRBV5-1	-	TRBJ1-2	TGCGCCAGCAGCCCCCCGGACAGTCTGCATGGCTACACCTTC	CASSPPDSLHGYTF
-	TRBV11-3	-	TRBJ2-2	TGTGCCAGCACGCTTAGTACAGCCGACACCGGGGAGCTGTTTTTT	CASTLSTADTGELFF
-	TRBV2	-	TRBJ1-1	TGTGCCAGCGTGACAGACCTGAACACTGAAGCTTTCTTT	CASVTDLNTEAFF
once	TRBV10-3	-	TRBJ2-7	TGTGCCATCAGTGGGCCAGGGAACTACGAGCAGTACTTC	CAISGPGNYEQYF
-	TRBV5-1	TRBD1	TRBJ2-7	TGCGCCAGTAGGACAGGGGCCGCTCAATGGGAGCAGTACTTC	CASRTGAAQWEQYF
-	TRBV18	TRBD2	TRBJ2-1	TGTGCCAGCTCAAGCGGACTAGCGGGGCTGGGTGAGCAGTTCTTC	CASSSGLAGLGEQFF
-	TRBV19	-	TRBJ1-1	TGTGCCAGTAATTGGGGTAGGACATCCAACACTGAAGCTTTCTTT	CASNWGRTSNTEAFF
once	TRBV6-6	-	TRBJ1-6	TGTGCCAGCAGTCCGATGACTTCCCGGGCCCTCCACTTT	CASSPMTSRALHF
-	TRBV5-1	TRBD1	TRBJ2-3	TGCGCCAGCAGCTTGAATCCTGTACAGGGGTCAGATACGCAGTATTTT	CASSLNPVQGSDTQYF
-	TRBV18	TRBD1	TRBJ1-4	TGTGCCAGCTCACCGTTTACAGGGGATCTTGATGAAAAACTGTTTTTT	CASSPFTGDLDEKLFF
-	TRBV4-1	-	TRBJ1-2	TGCGCCAGCAGCCAGGGTAGTACGACAGAGATCTATGGCTACACCTTC	CASSQGSTTEIYGYTF
-	TRBV27	TRBD2	TRBJ2-3	TGTGCCAGCAGTTTATCGACTAGCGGGAGGAACACAGATACGCAGTATTTT	CASSLSTSGRNTDTQYF
-	TRBV28	TRBD1	TRBJ1-2	TGTGCCAGCAGTTTGGGGACAGCCCTGGGCTACACCTTC	CASSLGTALGYTF
-	TRBV7-9	-	TRBJ1-5	TGTGCCAGCAGCTTAGAACGGGGGGCCCTCGGACAGCCCCAGCATTTT	CASSLERGALGQPQHF
-	TRBV7-2	-	TRBJ1-2	TGTGCCAGCAGCTCTGTAGCCCGACGGGAGTATGGCTACACCTTC	CASSSVARREYGYTF
many	TRBV13	-	TRBJ2-7	TGTGCCAGCAGCCCGAGGAGCGAGCAGTACTTC	CASSPRSEQYF
few	TRBV7-9	-	TRBJ1-1	TGTGCCAGCAGCTGGACAGCCTACACTGAAGCTTTCTTT	CASSWTAYTEAFF
-	TRBV3-1/TRBV3-2	-	TRBJ1-6	TGTGCCAGCAGCCAACGCACTCAGGGTTCTACACCCCTCCACTTT	CASSQRTQGSTPLHF